This entry is about one T cell receptor beta chain. The germline CDR1 and CDR2 sequences are SGHTA and FQGNSA. This CDR3 has 15 residues. V lost 7 bases and J lost 0, with 13 bases in between. This entry comes from a study of radiotherapy plus CTLA-4 blockade in lung cancer. Here immunoSEQ multiplex PCR was the method, and the copy in TCRdb shows in-frame clones only, minus some. The table shows about 64,000 clones, with around three quarters occurring only once. The TCR sequence derives from a human donor with non-small cell lung cancer whose response to radiotherapy plus ipilimumab could not be evaluated. Sequencing used peripheral blood, obtained from a patient treated with radiotherapy plus ipilimumab. The chain couples TRBV7-2 to TRBJ1-3, with D uncertain. The CDR3 loop is CASTFPGLSGNTIYF. Written as DNA, the CDR3 is TGTGCCAGCACCTTCCCGGGTCTCTCTGGAAACACCATATATTTT.